This T cell receptor (beta chain) derives from a study of response to subunit inactivated influenza vaccine. Notes on the study in general: Authors suggested few new T cells are recruited by each seasonal influenza vaccination.

Trimming removed 6 bases at V and 10 bases at J, with 10 bases between. The CDR3 totals 11 residues. Germline loops: CDR1 MDHEN, CDR2 SYDVKM. Each CDR3 protein is one row after TCRdb ran MiXCR on the RT-PCR reads. The table lists about 500,000 distinct CDR3 sequences, approximately 15% of them singletons. Note on this clonotype: As yet, its antigen is unknown.

V gene TRBV28 combines with J gene TRBJ2-1; a possible D gene is TRBD1 (6 bases). The sample in question was CD4+ T cells sorted from PBMCs, obtained roughly 24 months after vaccination. This receptor was identified in a man aged 45 to 70 who received an inactivated influenza vaccine. The CDR3 nucleotides read TGTGCCAGCAGAGAGGGACAAGAGCAGTTCTTC. It codes for CASREGQEQFF.